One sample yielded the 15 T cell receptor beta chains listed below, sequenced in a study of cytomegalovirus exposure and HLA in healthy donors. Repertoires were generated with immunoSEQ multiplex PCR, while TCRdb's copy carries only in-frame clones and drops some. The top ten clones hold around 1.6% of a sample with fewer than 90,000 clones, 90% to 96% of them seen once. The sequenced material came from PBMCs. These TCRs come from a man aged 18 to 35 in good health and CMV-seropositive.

CDR3 region: CASSPDRGYEQYF. CDR3 nucleotide sequence: TGTGCCAGCAGCCCAGACAGGGGCTACGAGCAGTACTTC. V gene TRBV11-2 combines with J gene TRBJ2-7, with 8 bases matching TRBD1. Trimming cost V 5 bases and J 3 bases; bases outside gene matches: 3. This CDR3 is 13 amino acids long. Germline loops: CDR1 SGHAT, CDR2 FQNNGV. The variable domain in full, with the rest retrieved from reference TRBV11-2 and TRBJ2-7, is EAGVAQSPRYKIIEKRQSVAFWCNPISGHATLYWYQQILGQGPKLLIQFQNNGVVDDSQLPKDRFSAERLKGVDSTLKIQPAKLEDSAVYLCASSPDRGYEQYFGPGTRLTVT.

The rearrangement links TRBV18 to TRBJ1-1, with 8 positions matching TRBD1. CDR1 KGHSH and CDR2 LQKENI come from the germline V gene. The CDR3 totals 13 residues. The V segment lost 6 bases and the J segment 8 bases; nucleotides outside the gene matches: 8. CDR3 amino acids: CASSLSRDREAFF. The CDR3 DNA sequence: TGTGCCAGCTCCCTGTCCCGGGACAGGGAAGCTTTCTTT.

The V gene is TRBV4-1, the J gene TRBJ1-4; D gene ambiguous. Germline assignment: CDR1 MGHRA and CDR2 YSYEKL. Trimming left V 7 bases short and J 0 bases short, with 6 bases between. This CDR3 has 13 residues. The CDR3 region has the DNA TGCGCCAGCACCCTTGCAACTAATGAAAAACTGTTTTTT. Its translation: CASTLATNEKLFF.

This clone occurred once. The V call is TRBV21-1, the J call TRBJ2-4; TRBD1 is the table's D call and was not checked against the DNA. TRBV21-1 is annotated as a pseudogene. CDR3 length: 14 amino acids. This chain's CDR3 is CASKGVLAKNIQYF. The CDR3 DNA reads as TGTGCCAGCAAGGGGGTGCTAGCCAAAAACATTCAGTACTTC.

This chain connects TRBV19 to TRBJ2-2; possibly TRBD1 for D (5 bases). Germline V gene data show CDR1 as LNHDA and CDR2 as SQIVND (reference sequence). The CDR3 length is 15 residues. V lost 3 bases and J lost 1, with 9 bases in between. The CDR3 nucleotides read TGTGCCAGTAGTATCTGGGGCCTGAACACCGGGGAGCTGTTTTTT. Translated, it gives CASSIWGLNTGELFF.

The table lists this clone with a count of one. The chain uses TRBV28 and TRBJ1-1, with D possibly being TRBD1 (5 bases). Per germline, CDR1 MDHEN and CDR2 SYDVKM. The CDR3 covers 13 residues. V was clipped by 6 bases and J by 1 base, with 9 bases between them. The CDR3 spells CASSVGGNTEAFF. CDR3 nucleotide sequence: TGTGCCAGCAGCGTCGGGGGGAACACTGAAGCTTTCTTT.

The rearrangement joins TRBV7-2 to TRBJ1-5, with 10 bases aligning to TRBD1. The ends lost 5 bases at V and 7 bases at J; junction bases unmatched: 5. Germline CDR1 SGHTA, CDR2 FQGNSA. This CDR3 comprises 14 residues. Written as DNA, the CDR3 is TGTGCCAGCAGCAGGGGACAGGGGAACCAGCCCCAGCATTTT. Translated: CASSRGQGNQPQHF. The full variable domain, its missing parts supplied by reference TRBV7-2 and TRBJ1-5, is GAGVSQSPSNKVTEKGKDVELRCDPISGHTALYWYRQSLGQGLEFLIYFQGNSAPDKSGLPSDRFSAERTGGSVSTLTIQRTQQEDSAVYLCASSRGQGNQPQHFGDGTRLSIL.

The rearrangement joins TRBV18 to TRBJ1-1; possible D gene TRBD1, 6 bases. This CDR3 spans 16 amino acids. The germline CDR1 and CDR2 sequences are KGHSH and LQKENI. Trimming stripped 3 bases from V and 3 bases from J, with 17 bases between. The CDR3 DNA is TGTGCCAGCTCACCCCTCGGAACAGGGAGGGACACTGAAGCTTTCTTT. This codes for CASSPLGTGRDTEAFF.

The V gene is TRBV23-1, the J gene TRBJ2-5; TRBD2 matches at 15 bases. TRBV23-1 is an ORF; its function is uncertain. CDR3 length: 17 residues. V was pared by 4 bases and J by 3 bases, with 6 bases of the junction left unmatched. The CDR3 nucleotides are TGCGCCAGCAGTCTTAAAGGACTAGCGGGAGGGGAAGAGACCCAGTACTTC. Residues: CASSLKGLAGGEETQYF.

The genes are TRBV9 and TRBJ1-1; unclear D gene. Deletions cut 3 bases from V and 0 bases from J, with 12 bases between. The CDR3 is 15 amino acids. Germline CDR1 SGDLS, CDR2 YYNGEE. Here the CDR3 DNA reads TGTGCCAGCAGCGCCGAGGGCAGAATGAACACTGAAGCTTTCTTT. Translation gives CASSAEGRMNTEAFF.

The CDR3, as DNA: TGCGCCAGCAGGGCGGGAGGGCCCCCGGCAGATACGCAGTATTTT. Translating it yields CASRAGGPPADTQYF. This chain links TRBV10-2 with TRBJ2-3, with 9 nucleotides matching TRBD2. The V gene's germline CDR1 is WSHSY and CDR2 SAAADI. This CDR3 is built from 15 residues. The junction had 8 bases not matched to a gene; V was cut back by 6 bases and J by 4 bases.

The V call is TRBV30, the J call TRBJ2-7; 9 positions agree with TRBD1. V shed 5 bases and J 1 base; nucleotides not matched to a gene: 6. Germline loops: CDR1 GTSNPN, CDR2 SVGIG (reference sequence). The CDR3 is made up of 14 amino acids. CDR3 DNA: TGTGCCTGGTCCCCCGGGACAGGGTCCTACGAGCAGTACTTC. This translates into CAWSPGTGSYEQYF.

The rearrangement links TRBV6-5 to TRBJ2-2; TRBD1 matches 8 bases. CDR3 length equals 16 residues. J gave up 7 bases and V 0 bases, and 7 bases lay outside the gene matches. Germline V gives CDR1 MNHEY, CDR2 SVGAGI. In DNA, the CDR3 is TGTGCCAGCAGTTACTCACAGGGGGAGGTTGGCGGGGAGCTGTTTTTT. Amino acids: CASSYSQGEVGGELFF.

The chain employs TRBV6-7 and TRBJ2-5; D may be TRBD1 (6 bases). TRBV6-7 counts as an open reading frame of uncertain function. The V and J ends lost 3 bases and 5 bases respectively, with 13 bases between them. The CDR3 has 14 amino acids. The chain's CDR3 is CASSYKQGIETQYF. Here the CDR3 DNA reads TGTGCCAGCAGTTATAAACAGGGTATCGAGACCCAGTACTTC.

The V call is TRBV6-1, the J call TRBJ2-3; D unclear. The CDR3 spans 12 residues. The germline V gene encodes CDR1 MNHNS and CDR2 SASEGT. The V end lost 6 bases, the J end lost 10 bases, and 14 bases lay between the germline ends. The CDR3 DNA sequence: TGTGCCAGCAGGGAGCCAAATTTGGCGCAGTATTTT. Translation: CASREPNLAQYF.